A single sample gave rise to the 19 T cell receptor beta chains below, sequenced in a study of neoadjuvant anti-PD-1 for oral cavity cancer. Sequencing was performed with immunoSEQ multiplex PCR; in TCRdb, only in-frame clones are kept and a portion is missing. The sample records roughly 13,000 clones, just under 70% being singletons. Noted time point: after neoadjuvant nivolumab, at surgical resection. The material sequenced was PBMCs, taken after nivolumab (anti-PD-1) treatment. These receptors originate from a person aged 40-85 years with oral cavity squamous cell carcinoma.

The chain carries TRBV6-1 and TRBJ2-7; 7 bases fit TRBD2. V lost 0 bases to trimming and J lost 6 bases; unmatched junction nucleotides: 8. This CDR3 is built from 15 residues. Germline loops: CDR1 MNHNS, CDR2 SASEGT. The CDR3 sequence: CASSEASSGGTEQYF. In DNA, the CDR3 is TGTGCCAGCAGTGAAGCTTCCTCCGGGGGGACCGAGCAGTACTTC.

The gene calls are TRBV6-1 and TRBJ2-7; 8 bases fit TRBD1. With 6 bases clipped from V and 2 bases from J, the junction kept 3 bases outside the gene matches. CDR1 MNHNS and CDR2 SASEGT come from the germline V gene. The CDR3 contains 13 residues. Here the CDR3 DNA reads TGTGCCAGCAGACCGGGACAGGCCTACGAGCAGTACTTC. Translating gives CASRPGQAYEQYF.

In its sample, this clone was seen a few times. The V and J genes are TRBV7-3 and TRBJ2-3; TRBD1 might be the D (5 bases). This CDR3 region has 15 residues. V was pared by 3 bases and J by 0 bases, with 10 bases between. Looked up from germline, CDR1 is SGHTA and CDR2 is FQGTGA. The CDR3 DNA reads as TGTGCCAGCAGCTTCACAGGAGCTAGCACAGATACGCAGTATTTT. Protein product: CASSFTGASTDTQYF. The variable domain in full, with the rest retrieved from reference TRBV7-3 and TRBJ2-3, is GAGVSQTPSNKVTEKGKYVELRCDPISGHTALYWYRQSLGQGPEFLIYFQGTGAADDSGLPNDRFFAVRPEGSVSTLKIQRTERGDSAVYLCASSFTGASTDTQYFGPGTRLTVL.

The chain is built from TRBV29-1 and TRBJ1-2; 10 bases fit TRBD1. The CDR3 has 13 amino acids. V lost 7 bases to trimming and J lost 6 bases; unmatched junction nucleotides: 8. The germline gives CDR1 SQVTM, CDR2 ANQGSEA. The CDR3 bases are TGCAGCGGGGGGACAGGGGAATGGGATGGCTACACCTTC. Translating gives CSGGTGEWDGYTF.

The chain is built from TRBV6-1 and TRBJ1-5; D is undetermined. The CDR3 totals 15 residues. Germline-derived CDR1 and CDR2 are MNHNS and SASEGT. The V end lost 5 bases, the J end lost 4 bases, and 15 bases lay between the germline ends. The CDR3 region has the DNA TGTGCCAGCAGTTCCCGGGCCACCAGTAATCAGCCCCAGCATTTT. Amino acids: CASSSRATSNQPQHF.

The rearrangement links TRBV5-1 to TRBJ2-3; 10 nucleotides align to TRBD1. The V gene's germline CDR1 is SGHRS and CDR2 YFSETQ. V gave up 3 bases and J gave up 4 bases; unmatched junction bases: 5. The CDR3 runs 15 residues. CDR3 in amino acids: CASSSTGGAADTQYF. CDR3 in DNA: TGCGCCAGCAGCTCGACAGGGGGCGCGGCAGATACGCAGTATTTT.

The V call is TRBV6-5, the J call TRBJ2-7; 12 bases line up with TRBD1. The CDR3 extends over 15 amino acids. The V gene end was trimmed by 6 bases and the J gene end by 2 bases; junction bases not matched to a gene: 5. Germline CDR1 MNHEY, CDR2 SVGAGI. CDR3 sequence reads: CASRRGDRGPYEQYF. The CDR3 region has the DNA TGTGCCAGCAGACGGGGGGACAGGGGGCCCTACGAGCAGTACTTC.

This clone was picked up a small number of times. DNA for the CDR3: TGTGCCAGCAGTTTACTAGGGGAGTTATTATTCTTC. It is translated as CASSLLGELLFF. The J gene is TRBJ2-1, the V gene TRBV27, with D possibly being TRBD1 or TRBD2 (5 bases each). Trimming took off 2 bases at V and 16 bases at J, with 15 bases between the two ends. This CDR3 is 12 amino acids long. Germline-derived CDR1 and CDR2 are MNHEY and SMNVEV (reference sequence).

V and J are TRBV28 and TRBJ2-5; no reliable D call. CDR1 MDHEN and CDR2 SYDVKM come from the germline V gene. This CDR3 contains 13 residues. Trimming pared 6 bases from V and 2 bases from J, leaving 10 bases between. CDR3 sequence reads: CASRTALQETQYF. CDR3 nucleotides: TGTGCCAGCAGGACCGCTCTTCAAGAGACCCAGTACTTC.

The table lists this clone with a count of one. CDR3 coding DNA: TGTGCCAGCAGCTCCGACAGGAGGCCCAACGAGCAGTACTTC. This translates into CASSSDRRPNEQYF. The V gene is TRBV11-3, the J gene TRBJ2-7, with TRBD1 as a possible D gene (6 bases). V lost 4 bases and J 5 bases, leaving 15 bases between the germline ends. This CDR3 contains 14 residues. Per germline, CDR1 SGHNT and CDR2 YENEEA.

The chain uses TRBV2 and TRBJ2-7, with TRBD1 matching over 8 bases. Germline V gene data show CDR1 as SNHLY and CDR2 as FYNNEI. This CDR3 spans 19 amino acids. The V and J ends lost 3 bases and 0 bases, in that order; junction bases with no gene match: 16. The CDR3 is CASSEGLARGLASSYEQYF. In DNA, the CDR3 is TGTGCCAGCAGTGAGGGGCTTGCCAGGGGGCTAGCGAGCTCCTACGAGCAGTACTTC. Full variable domain (outside the CDR3, taken from reference TRBV2 and TRBJ2-7): EPEVTQTPSHQVTQMGQEVILRCVPISNHLYFYWYRQILGQKVEFLVSFYNNEISEKSEIFDDQFSVERPDGSNFTLKIRSTKLEDSAMYFCASSEGLARGLASSYEQYFGPGTRLTVT.

This chain joins TRBV11-3 and TRBJ2-2; 10 positions match TRBD2. V lost 3 bases to trimming and J lost 5 bases; unmatched junction nucleotides: 9. CDR3 length equals 17 residues. In germline, CDR1 is SGHNT, CDR2 YENEEA. The CDR3 here is CASSFTPTSGNTGELFF. CDR3 nucleotides: TGTGCCAGCAGCTTTACCCCAACTAGCGGGAATACCGGGGAGCTGTTTTTT.

This clone was counted a few times. The chain joins TRBV19 to TRBJ1-2; D call uncertain. V dropped 5 bases and J dropped 0 bases, with 22 bases sitting between them. The CDR3 has 18 amino acids. The V gene's germline CDR1 is LNHDA and CDR2 SQIVND (reference sequence). The chain's CDR3 is CASSLLTIRSLTNYGYTF. CDR3 nucleotides: TGTGCCAGTAGTCTCTTGACAATTCGATCCCTCACTAACTATGGCTACACCTTC.

V is TRBV7-9 and J is TRBJ2-7, with TRBD2 matching 8 bases. The CDR3 extends over 14 amino acids. Germline CDR1 and CDR2: SEHNR and FQNEAQ (reference sequence). The junction had 4 bases not matched to a gene; V was cut back by 4 bases and J by 2 bases. The CDR3 DNA reads as TGTGCCAGCAGCTACAGCGGGGGAACCTACGAGCAGTACTTC. Its translation is CASSYSGGTYEQYF.

This clone has more than one count but fewer than ten. V is TRBV28 and J is TRBJ2-2; D remains ambiguous. Trimming left V 3 bases short and J 7 bases short, with 3 bases between. In germline, CDR1 is MDHEN, CDR2 SYDVKM. This CDR3 spans 11 amino acids. In nucleotides, the CDR3 is TGTGCCAGCAGTTTCGTCGGGGAGCTGTTTTTT. Protein product: CASSFVGELFF.

The rearrangement uses TRBV2 and TRBJ1-5; D ambiguous. Trimming pared 8 bases from V and 0 bases from J, leaving 14 bases between. This CDR3 contains 15 residues. Germline V gives CDR1 SNHLY, CDR2 FYNNEI. This CDR3 is CASAGQLNSNQPQHF. The CDR3 DNA follows: TGTGCCAGCGCTGGGCAGCTTAATAGCAATCAGCCCCAGCATTTT.

This clone came up a few times. V and J are TRBV29-1 and TRBJ1-2; TRBD1 is a possible D gene (5 bases). Germline V gene sequence: CDR1 SQVTM, CDR2 ANQGSEA. The CDR3 covers 13 residues. The germline V and J ends were trimmed by 3 bases and 8 bases, with 16 bases remaining between them. Here the CDR3 reads CSVDQGAPEGYTF. CDR3 bases: TGCAGCGTTGACCAAGGGGCCCCCGAGGGCTACACCTTC.

The gene calls are TRBV29-1 and TRBJ1-5; 8 bases map to TRBD1. CDR1 is SQVTM and CDR2 is ANQGSEA in the germline V gene. This CDR3 contains 18 residues. V dropped 8 bases and J dropped 0; count of bases not matched to a gene: 18. CDR3 loop: CSSEQETGAPYSNQPQHF. DNA for the CDR3: TGCAGCTCTGAGCAGGAGACAGGGGCTCCCTATAGCAATCAGCCCCAGCATTTT.

This clone was observed a handful of times. The V and J genes are TRBV5-1 and TRBJ1-5; weak D call: TRBD1 (5 bases). The CDR3 totals 16 residues. Per the germline V gene, CDR1 is SGHRS and CDR2 is YFSETQ. Deletions cut 0 bases from V and 5 bases from J, with 15 bases between. The DNA of the CDR3 is TGCGCCAGCAGCTTGGGCGGATACGCACAGGATCAGCCCCAGCATTTT. It yields the protein CASSLGGYAQDQPQHF.